The rows below give T cell receptor beta chains drawn from one sample of a study of CD8 T cells in ankylosing spondylitis. MiXCR was run by TCRdb on the 5' RACE reads, yielding one entry per CDR3 protein. Here the sample spans around 890,000 distinct CDR3 sequences, about 10% being singletons. The sample comprised blood, either unsorted or a sorted T cell fraction (not recorded which). The receptors derive from a male donor with ankylosing spondylitis. The CDR3 runs from the conserved cysteine through the conserved F or W. Fields, in order: J gene, clone size, V gene, D gene, CDR3 protein, CDR3 DNA. D genes are given only for firm matches. Clone size is shown for a subset of rows, as once, few, many or a class of expanded clone.

>TRBJ1-2|-|TRBV28|-
CASSDNRSYGYTF
TGTGCCAGCAGTGATAACCGAAGCTATGGCTACACCTTC
>TRBJ2-3|-|TRBV5-1|-
CASRPQGGQNTQYF
TGCGCCAGCCGCCCCCAAGGAGGACAGAATACGCAGTATTTT
>TRBJ2-7|many|TRBV5-1|-
CASSLAIRPHEQYF
TGCGCCAGCAGCTTGGCCATTCGGCCCCACGAGCAGTACTTC
>TRBJ1-2|-|TRBV15|-
CATSRDHAVNYGYTF
TGTGCCACCAGCAGAGATCACGCAGTAAACTATGGCTACACCTTC
>TRBJ2-3|-|TRBV6-2/TRBV6-3|-
CASSYSGWEFSTDTQYF
TGTGCCAGCAGTTACTCAGGATGGGAGTTCAGCACAGATACGCAGTATTTT
>TRBJ1-5|-|TRBV6-2/TRBV6-3|-
CASSQSGDWVWGNQPQHF
TGTGCCAGCAGCCAATCCGGGGATTGGGTCTGGGGCAATCAGCCCCAGCATTTT
>TRBJ1-3|-|TRBV30|-
CAWGSLRNTIYF
TGTGCCTGGGGCTCCTTACGAAACACCATATATTTT
>TRBJ2-2|-|TRBV5-6|TRBD1
CASSPDRGRDTGELFF
TGTGCCAGCAGCCCGGACAGGGGGCGCGACACCGGGGAGCTGTTTTTT
>TRBJ2-7|-|TRBV20-1|-
CSARDLKGAISYEQYF
TGCAGTGCTAGAGATCTCAAGGGCGCCATCTCCTACGAGCAGTACTTC
>TRBJ1-1|-|TRBV28|-
CASSPELTEAFF
TGTGCCAGCAGCCCTGAGCTTACCGAAGCTTTCTTT
>TRBJ1-2|many|TRBV7-2|-
CASSFTWTVYGYTF
TGTGCCAGCAGCTTTACATGGACTGTCTATGGCTACACCTTC
>TRBJ2-7|-|TRBV5-1|TRBD1
CASSLGGQGLHEQYF
TGCGCCAGCAGCTTGGGGGGACAGGGGCTCCACGAGCAGTACTTC
>TRBJ2-5|many|TRBV29-1|TRBD1
CSVARDRGRFETQYF
TGCAGCGTTGCTCGGGACAGGGGGCGATTTGAGACCCAGTACTTC
>TRBJ1-5|few|TRBV20-1|-
CSASGENQPQHF
TGCAGTGCTAGTGGGGAGAATCAGCCCCAGCATTTT
>TRBJ2-7|few|TRBV4-3|TRBD2
CASSQERAGGPGEQYF
TGCGCCAGCAGCCAAGAGCGAGCGGGGGGGCCCGGCGAGCAGTACTTC
>TRBJ2-2|-|TRBV20-1|-
CSARRPDDTGELFF
TGCAGTGCTAGAAGGCCGGACGACACCGGGGAGCTGTTTTTT
>TRBJ2-2|-|TRBV6-5|-
CASSYIGDITGELFF
TGTGCCAGCAGTTACATTGGGGATATCACCGGGGAGCTGTTTTTT
>TRBJ2-1|-|TRBV27|-
CASSLDLIPPYNEQFF
TGTGCCAGCAGTTTAGATCTCATACCCCCATACAATGAGCAGTTCTTC
>TRBJ1-1|-|TRBV4-2|-
CASNLISGTYTEAFF
TGTGCCAGCAATCTAATATCGGGGACCTACACTGAAGCTTTCTTT
>TRBJ2-1|few|TRBV7-2|-
CASSHSRGEQFF
TGTGCCAGCAGCCATAGCCGCGGTGAGCAGTTCTTC
>TRBJ1-2|-|TRBV24-1|-
CATSDLRGNYGYTF
TGTGCCACCAGTGATTTGAGGGGTAACTATGGCTACACCTTC
>TRBJ1-2|-|TRBV29-1|-
CSVGKVGSNYGYTF
TGCAGCGTCGGGAAGGTCGGTTCTAACTATGGCTACACCTTC
>TRBJ1-5|-|TRBV20-1|-
CSATSGYNQPQHF
TGCAGTGCCACCTCAGGGTACAATCAGCCCCAGCATTTT
>TRBJ1-1|few|TRBV4-2|-
CASSQSGLQKAFF
TGTGCCAGCAGCCAAAGCGGTTTGCAAAAAGCTTTCTTT
>TRBJ2-1|-|TRBV14|TRBD2
CASSELAGGSSYNEQFF
TGTGCCAGCAGCGAATTAGCGGGAGGGAGCTCCTACAATGAGCAGTTCTTC
>TRBJ1-5|-|TRBV9|-
CASSGGGRNQPQHF
TGTGCCAGCAGTGGCGGGGGGCGAAATCAGCCCCAGCATTTT
>TRBJ1-3|-|TRBV20-1|-
CSAERGSGNTIYF
TGCAGTGCTGAGCGAGGGTCGGGAAACACCATATATTTT
>TRBJ1-1|-|TRBV5-5|TRBD1
CASSSPGTEMNTEAFF
TGTGCCAGCAGCTCCCCCGGGACAGAGATGAACACTGAAGCTTTCTTT
>TRBJ2-2|many|TRBV6-1|-
CASRLDLQETGELFF
TGTGCCAGCAGGCTGGACCTACAGGAAACCGGGGAGCTGTTTTTT
>TRBJ2-7|-|TRBV20-1|TRBD2
CSAPGTSALGGEQYF
TGCAGTGCCCCCGGGACTAGCGCCCTGGGGGGAGAGCAGTACTTC
>TRBJ2-5|many|TRBV5-1|TRBD2
CASSSSGEETQYF
TGCGCCAGCAGCTCGAGCGGGGAGGAGACCCAGTACTTC
>TRBJ2-1|-|TRBV12-3/TRBV12-4|TRBD2
CASSLPSGSSNEQFF
TGTGCCAGCAGTTTGCCTAGCGGGAGCTCGAATGAGCAGTTCTTC
>TRBJ2-1|many|TRBV2|-
CASIWAANEQFF
TGTGCCAGCATTTGGGCGGCCAATGAGCAGTTCTTC
>TRBJ2-5|few|TRBV20-1|TRBD1
CSAPIFGQVQETQYF
TGCAGTGCTCCCATCTTCGGACAGGTCCAAGAGACCCAGTACTTC
>TRBJ1-2|-|TRBV6-1|-
CASRHHHLSNYGYTF
TGTGCCAGCAGGCACCACCACCTCTCTAACTATGGCTACACCTTC
>TRBJ2-7|-|TRBV5-6|TRBD1
CASSLAGGDLWEQYF
TGTGCCAGCAGCTTGGCAGGGGGCGATCTCTGGGAGCAGTACTTC
>TRBJ1-3|-|TRBV11-2|-
CASSLVTAGPGSGNTIYF
TGTGCCAGCAGCTTAGTTACCGCAGGGCCAGGGTCAGGAAACACCATATATTTT
>TRBJ1-3|-|TRBV9|-
CASSAEGTTEDTIYF
TGTGCCAGCAGCGCAGAAGGGACAACTGAAGACACCATATATTTT
>TRBJ2-7|-|TRBV6-1|-
CASSSDTRHYEQYF
TGTGCCAGCAGCTCCGACACAAGACACTACGAGCAGTACTTC
>TRBJ2-1|-|TRBV4-3|-
CASSRQIEYNEQFF
TGCGCCAGCAGCCGCCAAATAGAATACAATGAGCAGTTCTTC
>TRBJ2-5|many|TRBV9|-
CASSVGGNQETQYF
TGTGCCAGCAGCGTAGGAGGGAACCAAGAGACCCAGTACTTC
>TRBJ2-2|-|TRBV20-1|-
CSALRGPYTGELFF
TGCAGTGCTCTGAGGGGCCCTTACACCGGGGAGCTGTTTTTT
>TRBJ2-5|-|TRBV10-3|-
CAIWGAGTETQYF
TGTGCCATCTGGGGGGCCGGGACGGAGACCCAGTACTTC
>TRBJ1-1|many|TRBV27|-
CASSPWDRLGTAFF
TGTGCCAGCAGTCCCTGGGACCGCCTGGGGACAGCTTTCTTT
>TRBJ1-6|many|TRBV12-3/TRBV12-4|-
CASTLGRGSPLHF
TGTGCCAGCACCTTGGGGCGCGGGTCACCCCTCCACTTT
>TRBJ2-7|many|TRBV20-1|TRBD2
CSARDPSGSYEQYF
TGCAGTGCTAGAGATCCTAGCGGGAGCTACGAGCAGTACTTC
>TRBJ2-6|-|TRBV4-2|-
CASSQSRASSGANVLTF
TGTGCCAGCAGCCAATCTCGTGCTAGCTCTGGGGCCAACGTCCTGACTTTC
>TRBJ2-1|many|TRBV20-1|-
CSVGSSFPYNEQFF
TGCAGTGTCGGATCGTCTTTTCCCTACAATGAGCAGTTCTTC
>TRBJ2-1|many|TRBV10-3|-
CAISLDRNNEQFF
TGTGCCATCAGTTTGGACAGAAACAATGAGCAGTTCTTC
>TRBJ2-2|-|TRBV5-1|TRBD1
CASSSNRGRGGELFF
TGCGCCAGCAGCTCCAACAGGGGGCGAGGCGGGGAGCTGTTTTTT
>TRBJ2-2|-|TRBV20-1|-
CSARPWTADANTGELFF
TGCAGTGCTAGACCGTGGACAGCCGACGCGAACACCGGGGAGCTGTTTTTT